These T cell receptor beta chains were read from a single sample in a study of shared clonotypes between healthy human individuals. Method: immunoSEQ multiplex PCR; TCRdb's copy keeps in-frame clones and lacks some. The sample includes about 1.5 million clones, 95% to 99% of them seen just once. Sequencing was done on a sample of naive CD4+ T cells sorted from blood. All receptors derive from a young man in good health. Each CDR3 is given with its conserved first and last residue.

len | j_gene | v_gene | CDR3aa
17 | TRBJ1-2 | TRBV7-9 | CASSSLRGGQPRYGYTF
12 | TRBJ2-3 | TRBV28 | CASRQGGDTQYF
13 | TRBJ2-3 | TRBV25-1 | CASSALSTDTQYF
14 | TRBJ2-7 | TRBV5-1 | CASSVTGTGGEQYF
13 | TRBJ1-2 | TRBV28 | CASISGGLGFYTF
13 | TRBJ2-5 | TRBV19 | CASSQGLWETQYF
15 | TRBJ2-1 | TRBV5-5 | CASSGGTGVYNEQFF
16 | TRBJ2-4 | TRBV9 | CASSVELYGPTNIQYF
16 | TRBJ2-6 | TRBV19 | CASGTGGGRGANVLTF
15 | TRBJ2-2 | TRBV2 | CASSGTITNTGELFF
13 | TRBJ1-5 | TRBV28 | CASGPGGRQPQHF
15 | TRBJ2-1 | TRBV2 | CASTHRALQNNGQFF
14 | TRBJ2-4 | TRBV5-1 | CASSGQGLNNIQYF
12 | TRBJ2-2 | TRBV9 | CASSPGAGELFF
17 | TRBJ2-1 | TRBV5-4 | CASSLYKLAGGPNEQFF
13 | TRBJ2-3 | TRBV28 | CASSKTATDTQYF
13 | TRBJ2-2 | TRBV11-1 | CASTRQGIGELFF
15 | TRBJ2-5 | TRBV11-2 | CASSPAGGSGETQYF
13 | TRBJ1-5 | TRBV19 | CASSSSLYQPQHF
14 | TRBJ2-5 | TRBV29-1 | CSVKGHRLRETQYF
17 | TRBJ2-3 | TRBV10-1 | CASSGRTSGSPADTQYF
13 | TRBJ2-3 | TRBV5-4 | CASSQGSTDTQYF
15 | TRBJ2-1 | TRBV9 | CASSVLQRGNNEQFF
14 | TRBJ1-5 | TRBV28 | CASSLSQGYQPQHF
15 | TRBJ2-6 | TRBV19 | CASSIGGSGANVLTF
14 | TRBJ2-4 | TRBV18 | CASSPKDRVDIQYF
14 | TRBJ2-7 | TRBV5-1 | CASSLAGRIYEQYF
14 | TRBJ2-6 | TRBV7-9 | CASSFRFWANVLTF
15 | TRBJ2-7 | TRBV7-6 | CASSFGTSATYEQYF
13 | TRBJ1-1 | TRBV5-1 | CASSPTGNTEAFF
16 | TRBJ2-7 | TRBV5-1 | CASSLEGPFSSYEQYF
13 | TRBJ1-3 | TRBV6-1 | CASRVASGNTIYF
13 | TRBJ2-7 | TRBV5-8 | CASSTGTGREQYF
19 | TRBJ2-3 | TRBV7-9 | CASSLGKASGSRGTDTQYF
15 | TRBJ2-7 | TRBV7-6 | CASSPRTSRSYEQYF
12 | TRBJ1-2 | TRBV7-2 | CASSAGGGGYTF
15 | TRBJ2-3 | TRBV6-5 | CASRGTPEAPDTQYF
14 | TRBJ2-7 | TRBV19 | CASSTQLAAYEQYF
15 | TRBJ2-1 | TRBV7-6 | CASSLSRTGYNEQFF
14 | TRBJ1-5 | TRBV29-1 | CSVCLGQGGQPQHF
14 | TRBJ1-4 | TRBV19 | CASSISGGEEKLFF
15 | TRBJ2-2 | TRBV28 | CASTQTGLNTGELFF
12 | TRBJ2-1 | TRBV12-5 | CASGHRAWEQFF
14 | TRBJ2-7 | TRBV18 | CASSPPGQGYEQYF
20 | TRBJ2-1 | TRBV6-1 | CASSAPNRGRPKSSYNEQFF
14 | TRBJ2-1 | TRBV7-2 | CASSLVLNYNEQFF
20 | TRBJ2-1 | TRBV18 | CASSPTQRQGTREANNEQFF
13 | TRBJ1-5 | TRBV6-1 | CASTIRVDQPQHF
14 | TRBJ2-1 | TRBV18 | CASSPGIYSNEQFF
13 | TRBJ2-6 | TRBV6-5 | CASSYSTLSVLTF
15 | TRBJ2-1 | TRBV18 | CASSPGLAGGNEQFF
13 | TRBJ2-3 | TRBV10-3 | CAIKGQGTDTQYF
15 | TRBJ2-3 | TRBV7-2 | CASSPRGKVTDTQYF
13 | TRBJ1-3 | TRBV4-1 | CASSQNPGNTIYF
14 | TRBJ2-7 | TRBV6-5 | CASSDSGINYEQYF
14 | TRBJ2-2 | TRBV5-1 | CASSLKAAAGELFF
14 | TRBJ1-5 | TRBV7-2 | CASSSRQGGQPQHF